The 15 T cell receptor beta chains below all came from one sample that was sequenced in a study of molecular identifiers for immune sequencing clone quantification. MiXCR, applied by TCRdb to the PCR reads, yields one record per CDR3 protein. The data contain hundreds of thousands of distinct CDR3 sequences, roughly a fifth of them singletons. Material: naive CD8+ T cells from blood, with Jurkat cell RNA spiked in. As to subset: FACS-sorted CD8+CD4-CCR7+CD45RA+ naive T cells. The receptors shown here come from a human donor in good health. Some libraries in this study had Jurkat cell RNA spiked in.

At least ten counts were recorded for this clonotype. This chain connects TRBV6-2 or TRBV6-3 to TRBJ2-3; D gene unclear. Trimming pared 4 bases from V and 2 bases from J, leaving 7 bases between. CDR3 length equals 13 residues. Germline CDR1 reads MNHEY; CDR2 reads SVGEGT. CDR3 sequence: CASSSWDTDTQYF. The CDR3 DNA sequence: TGTGCCAGCAGTTCCTGGGACACAGATACGCAGTATTTT.

This clonotype was detected ten times or more. The genes are TRBV27 and TRBJ2-7, with D unresolved. The CDR3 runs 13 residues. V lost 5 bases, J lost 6 bases, and 14 bases lay in between. CDR1 and CDR2 from the germline V gene are MNHEY and SMNVEV (reference sequence). CDR3 amino acids: CASSPGTRSEQYF. CDR3 sequence (DNA): TGTGCCAGCAGTCCCGGAACCCGGTCCGAGCAGTACTTC.

This clonotype was seen ten or more times. The chain joins TRBV7-9 to TRBJ1-1; no firm D call. The CDR3 has 15 residues. Per the germline V gene, CDR1 is SEHNR and CDR2 is FQNEAQ (reference sequence). Trimming took off 5 bases at V and 7 bases at J, with 20 bases between the two ends. The CDR3 DNA reads TGTGCCAGCAGCCCGAACGCGGGGATCCTACTTGAAGCTTTCTTT. As protein: CASSPNAGILLEAFF.

This clonotype was picked up a small number of times. The chain carries TRBV7-3 and TRBJ1-1, with 7 bases fitting TRBD1. CDR3 size: 14 residues. CDR1 is SGHTA, CDR2 FQGTGA, per germline. J was trimmed by 4 bases and V by 4 bases; bases with no gene match: 6. The CDR3 loop is CASSSGNRGTEAFF. CDR3 nucleotides: TGTGCCAGCAGCTCCGGCAACAGGGGCACTGAAGCTTTCTTT. The full variable domain, its missing parts supplied by reference TRBV7-3 and TRBJ1-1, is GAGVSQTPSNKVTEKGKYVELRCDPISGHTALYWYRQSLGQGPEFLIYFQGTGAADDSGLPNDRFFAVRPEGSVSTLKIQRTERGDSAVYLCASSSGNRGTEAFFGQGTRLTVV.

This clonotype was counted ten times or more. The chain joins TRBV10-3 to TRBJ2-5; D may be TRBD2 (5 bases). V was shortened by 8 bases and J by 1 base, with 8 bases between the two germline ends. CDR1 is ENHRY, CDR2 SYGVKD, per germline. The CDR3 totals 12 residues. CDR3 in amino acids: CAIEGFQETQYF. The CDR3 DNA follows: TGTGCCATCGAGGGATTCCAAGAGACCCAGTACTTC.

The chain combines TRBV27 with TRBJ2-5, with TRBD1 matching over 8 bases. In germline, CDR1 is MNHEY, CDR2 SMNVEV (reference sequence). With 5 bases clipped from V and 4 bases from J, the junction kept 6 bases outside the gene matches. The CDR3 runs to 14 residues. The CDR3 bases are TGTGCCAGCAGTACTCGGACAGGGCCAGAGACCCAGTACTTC. It translates to CASSTRTGPETQYF.

This clonotype was seen only a few times. The chain recombines TRBV20-1 with TRBJ1-2; no reliable D call. Germline values: CDR1 DFQATT, CDR2 SNEGSKA (reference sequence). This CDR3 has 13 amino acids. The germline V and J ends were trimmed by 0 bases and 3 bases, with 8 bases remaining between them. The CDR3 bases are TGCAGTGCTAGAGAAAACAGTTACTATGGCTACACCTTC. Protein: CSARENSYYGYTF.

V is TRBV4-1 and J is TRBJ2-7; 10 bases align to TRBD2. Germline values: CDR1 MGHRA, CDR2 YSYEKL. This CDR3 region has 14 residues. The ends lost 1 base at V and 6 bases at J; junction bases unmatched: 3. In DNA form, the CDR3 reads TGCGCCAGCAGCCAAGGACTAGCGGGTTTCGAGCAGTACTTC. This sequence encodes CASSQGLAGFEQYF.

With respect to this clonotype: A much larger clone lies a single base off, so this may be a read error. V usage is TRBV15 and J usage is TRBJ2-3; 10 nucleotides line up with TRBD1. This CDR3 has 16 residues. Germline V gives CDR1 LNHNV, CDR2 YYDKDF (reference sequence). For the CDR3, the DNA is TGTGCCATCAGCCGCACAGGGACAGGGGTAACAGATACGCAGTATTTT. It translates to CAISRTGTGVTDTQYF. The entire variable domain, with the rest obtained from reference TRBV15 and TRBJ2-3, is as follows: DAMVIQNPRYQVTQFGKPVTLSCSQTLNHNVMYWYQQKSSQAPKLLFHYYDKDFNNEADTPDNFQSRRPNTSFCFLDIRSPGLGDTAMYLCAISRTGTGVTDTQYFGPGTRLTVL.

This clonotype was detected many times. J is TRBJ2-2 and V is TRBV20-1; D possibly matches TRBD1 or TRBD2 (5 bases each). V was shortened by 0 bases and J by 5 bases, with 16 bases between the two germline ends. The germline V gene has CDR1 DFQATT and CDR2 SNEGSKA (reference sequence). The CDR3 runs 16 residues. The CDR3 loop is CSARDEKTRGTGELFF. The CDR3 DNA reads TGCAGTGCTAGAGATGAGAAAACGAGGGGAACCGGGGAGCTGTTTTTT.

V usage is TRBV6-2 or TRBV6-3 and J usage is TRBJ1-1, with D possibly being TRBD1 (5 bases). The germline CDR1 and CDR2 sequences are MNHEY and SVGEGT. This CDR3 is built from 14 residues. The V and J ends lost 0 bases and 5 bases respectively, with 10 bases between them. The CDR3 sequence: CASSYSSGGTEAFF. The CDR3 nucleotides are TGTGCCAGCAGTTACTCGAGTGGGGGAACTGAAGCTTTCTTT.

This chain connects TRBV6-2 or TRBV6-3 to TRBJ2-7, with 8 bases lining up with TRBD1. Germline loops: CDR1 MNHEY, CDR2 SVGEGT. The CDR3 totals 16 residues. Trimming cost V 4 bases and J 4 bases; bases outside gene matches: 12. The CDR3 DNA sequence: TGTGCCAGCAGTTCTACTCAGGACAGGGTCGGGTACGAGCAGTACTTC. Translated, it gives CASSSTQDRVGYEQYF.

This clonotype has at least ten counts. The chain recombines TRBV19 with TRBJ2-7; maybe TRBD2 (5 bases). CDR1 and CDR2 from the germline V gene are LNHDA and SQIVND (reference sequence). The V end was cut by 3 bases, the J end by 1 base, with 10 bases between. The CDR3 totals 14 residues. The CDR3 region is CASSMAGGSYEQYF. The DNA for the CDR3 is TGTGCCAGTAGTATGGCAGGAGGATCCTACGAGCAGTACTTC.

This clonotype showed up many times. This chain joins TRBV6-5 and TRBJ1-1; TRBD1 matches at 8 bases. CDR3 size: 17 residues. Per germline, CDR1 MNHEY and CDR2 SVGAGI. V trimming: 6 bases; J trimming: 2 bases; junction bases outside the gene matches: 14. CDR3 sequence: CASSHSMTGVINTEAFF. CDR3 coding DNA: TGTGCCAGCAGCCACTCCATGACAGGGGTAATAAACACTGAAGCTTTCTTT.

This clonotype was recorded a few times. V gene TRBV27 combines with J gene TRBJ1-2; a weak D match, TRBD1 (5 bases). V was clipped by 2 bases and J by 3 bases, with 7 bases between them. Germline V gene lookup returns CDR1 MNHEY and CDR2 SMNVEV (reference sequence). This CDR3 is 13 amino acids long. The DNA of the CDR3 is TGTGCCAGCAGTTTAGACAGATACTATGGCTACACCTTC. Translation: CASSLDRYYGYTF.